The 20 T cell receptor beta chains below all came from one sample that was sequenced in a study of T-cell memory formation after mild COVID-19. A single record per CDR3 protein comes from TCRdb applying MiXCR to the 5' RACE reads. The repertoire includes 250,000 to 350,000 distinct CDR3 sequences, 19% of them detected once, and over 20% sits in the top ten. Sequenced material: PBMCs or a T cell subset sorted from them (not recorded which). Receptors were obtained from a man in his late teens or twenties who had mild COVID-19 (a few samples of this study predate the infection). Cell type and time point are not known.

This chain joins TRBV6-2 or TRBV6-3 and TRBJ1-5, with TRBD1 identical over 7 bases. The germline gives CDR1 MNHEY, CDR2 SVGEGT. The CDR3 has 13 residues. V was pared by 8 bases and J by 8 bases, with 9 bases of the junction left unmatched. The CDR3 bases are TGTGCCAGCGCGGGACAGCCGCTAGAGCCCCAGCATTTT. Its translation: CASAGQPLEPQHF.

This clonotype was observed a few times. J is TRBJ1-2 and V is TRBV12-3 or TRBV12-4; D ambiguous. V lost 7 bases and J 2 bases, leaving 17 bases between the germline ends. The CDR3 loop spans 15 amino acids. DNA for the CDR3: TGTGCCAGCACCCCCCGCGTTGCGGGGAACTATGGCTACACCTTC. Amino acids: CASTPRVAGNYGYTF.

The chain carries TRBV19 and TRBJ1-1, with a tentative D call TRBD1 (5 bases). V lost 9 bases and J 1 base, leaving 30 bases between the germline ends. The CDR3 covers 19 residues. Germline CDR1 is LNHDA and CDR2 is SQIVND (reference sequence). The CDR3 nucleotides are TGTGCCAGCCTTCCCGGGACGGCCCTCGGAGGGGAAAAGAACACTGAAGCTTTCTTT. The encoded protein is CASLPGTALGGEKNTEAFF.

The V call is TRBV7-3, the J call TRBJ1-1; D remains ambiguous. CDR1 is SGHTA and CDR2 is FQGTGA in the germline V gene. This CDR3 has 11 amino acids. Between the trimmed V and J ends, which lost 4 bases and 4 bases, there was a span of 4 bases. CDR3 loop: CASSSTTEAFF. Here the CDR3 DNA reads TGTGCCAGCAGCTCCACCACTGAAGCTTTCTTT.

This sequence joins TRBV4-3 and TRBJ2-1; D is ambiguous. Looked up from germline, CDR1 is LGHNA and CDR2 is YSLEER. V lost 3 bases, J lost 6 bases, and 12 bases lay in between. CDR3 size: 14 residues. The CDR3 bases are TGCGCCAGCAGCCATGGCGCCATACGCAATGAGCAGTTCTTC. This gives the protein CASSHGAIRNEQFF.

The rearrangement joins TRBV20-1 to TRBJ2-3; D is unresolved. V shed 4 bases and J shed 2 bases, with 10 bases lying between them. Germline V gives CDR1 DFQATT, CDR2 SNEGSKA (reference sequence). CDR3 length: 13 amino acids. The CDR3 coding sequence is TGCAGTGCTATAGTGGGGATCACAGATACGCAGTATTTT. Encoded protein: CSAIVGITDTQYF.

This clonotype was detected many times. The chain is built from TRBV5-1 and TRBJ2-7, with TRBD1 identical over 7 bases. The J segment lost 0 bases and the V segment lost 4 bases, leaving 7 bases of the junction unmatched. CDR3 length equals 15 residues. Per germline, CDR1 SGHRS and CDR2 YFSETQ. The CDR3 is CASSAGTASSYEQYF. As DNA, the CDR3 is TGCGCCAGCAGCGCCGGGACAGCGAGCTCCTACGAGCAGTACTTC.

This clonotype was detected only a few times. V usage is TRBV6-5 and J usage is TRBJ2-3; D uncertain. Trimming cost V 6 bases and J 6 bases, with 13 bases left between them. The CDR3 runs 13 residues. Per germline, CDR1 MNHEY and CDR2 SVGAGI. The CDR3 DNA follows: TGTGCCAGCAGAACCCCCGGCGCGGATACGCAGTATTTT. This codes for CASRTPGADTQYF.

The chain is built from TRBV12-3 or TRBV12-4 and TRBJ2-1, with 7 nucleotides matching TRBD1. Trimming at V came to 5 bases and at J to 8 bases, leaving 6 bases not matched to a gene. The CDR3 totals 13 residues. The CDR3 bases are TGTGCCAGCAGTCCTTATCAGGGGGATGAGCAGTTCTTC. Protein product: CASSPYQGDEQFF.

This clonotype occurred a few times. The J gene is TRBJ1-5, the V gene TRBV10-3; D remains unclear. This CDR3 is built from 13 residues. Trimming took off 11 bases at V and 4 bases at J, with 15 bases between the two ends. Germline values: CDR1 ENHRY, CDR2 SYGVKD. CDR3 protein: CAVREGRNQPQHF. The CDR3 DNA reads TGTGCCGTCCGCGAAGGACGTAATCAGCCCCAGCATTTT.

This clonotype was seen only a few times. The rearrangement uses TRBV7-3 and TRBJ2-3, with D perhaps TRBD1 or TRBD2 (5 bases each). The germline V and J ends were trimmed by 4 bases and 7 bases, with 18 bases remaining between them. Germline V lookup: CDR1 SGHTA, CDR2 FQGTGA. This CDR3 spans 15 amino acids. This CDR3 is CASSYTGTVGNTQYF. The CDR3 bases are TGTGCCAGCAGCTACACCGGGACCGTTGGAAATACGCAGTATTTT. Complete variable domain (other parts from reference TRBV7-3 and TRBJ2-3): GAGVSQTPSNKVTEKGKYVELRCDPISGHTALYWYRQSLGQGPEFLIYFQGTGAADDSGLPNDRFFAVRPEGSVSTLKIQRTERGDSAVYLCASSYTGTVGNTQYFGPGTRLTVL.

The rearrangement joins TRBV4-1 to TRBJ2-6; TRBD1 agrees at 8 bases. Germline CDR1 is MGHRA and CDR2 is YSYEKL. Trimming took 1 base from V and 4 from J; bases not matched to a gene: 3. This CDR3 spans 16 amino acids. The CDR3 protein is CASSQGRGQGANVLTF. DNA of the CDR3: TGCGCCAGCAGCCAAGGCAGGGGGCAAGGGGCCAACGTCCTGACTTTC.

Only a few counts were recorded for this clonotype. J is TRBJ2-1 and V is TRBV6-4; 9 positions match TRBD2. CDR1 is MRHNA and CDR2 is SNTAGT in the germline V gene. The V segment lost 2 bases and the J segment 6 bases; nucleotides outside the gene matches: 5. The CDR3 runs to 15 residues. DNA of the CDR3: TGTGCCAGCAGTGACGGGCTAGCGGGGACCAATGAGCAGTTCTTC. This encodes CASSDGLAGTNEQFF.

The J gene is TRBJ2-1, the V gene TRBV7-9; tentative D call: TRBD2 (6 bases). From germline, CDR1 is SEHNR and CDR2 FQNEAQ (reference sequence). The length of the CDR3 is 16 residues. V was pared by 5 bases and J by 3 bases, with 17 bases between. The CDR3 sequence: CASSHLLAPIYNEQFF. The CDR3 DNA reads TGTGCCAGCAGCCACCTACTAGCACCTATCTACAATGAGCAGTTCTTC.

The chain uses TRBV20-1 and TRBJ2-3; D gene ambiguous. The CDR3 is 12 residues long. Germline CDR1 DFQATT, CDR2 SNEGSKA (reference sequence). Trimming took off 1 base at V and 7 bases at J, with 9 bases between the two ends. DNA of the CDR3: TGCAGTGCTAGAGGTCCGCGGTATACGCAGTATTTT. It yields the protein CSARGPRYTQYF.

The table lists this clonotype with many counts. The chain uses TRBV6-1 and TRBJ1-2, with 8 bases fitting TRBD1. Trimming removed 10 bases from V and 8 bases from J; junction bases left unmatched: 9. There are 12 residues in the CDR3. CDR1 is MNHNS, CDR2 SASEGT, per germline. This CDR3 is CATDGQGRGYTF. CDR3 bases: TGTGCCACGGACGGACAGGGTCGGGGCTACACCTTC.

This clonotype occurred a few times. CDR3 residues: CASSPGTEETQYF. CDR3 sequence (DNA): TGTGCCAGCTCACCAGGGACGGAAGAGACCCAGTACTTC. The gene calls are TRBV18 and TRBJ2-5; D might be TRBD1 or TRBD2, each matching 5 bases. CDR3 size: 13 residues. Germline V CDR1 and CDR2: KGHSH, LQKENI. Trimming removed 2 bases at V and 3 bases at J, with 7 bases between.

This rearrangement joins TRBV10-3 to TRBJ2-7; D ambiguous. V gave up 0 bases and J gave up 3 bases, with 6 bases separating them. This CDR3 spans 13 amino acids. Germline assignment: CDR1 ENHRY and CDR2 SYGVKD. The CDR3 DNA sequence: TGTGCCATCAGTGAGTCTGGCAACTACGAGCAGTACGTC. Its protein is CAISESGNYEQYV.

A word on this clonotype: The junction differs from germline at one of its ends, possibly a read error. The chain recombines TRBV14 with TRBJ1-1, with 9 bases lining up with TRBD1. The length of the CDR3 is 14 residues. Germline V lookup: CDR1 SGHDN, CDR2 FVKESK. The CDR3 nucleotides read TGTGCCAGCAGACTCGACAGGGGGAACGCTGAAGCTTTCTTT. It specifies CASRLDRGNAEAFF.

This chain links TRBV7-8 with TRBJ2-4; D remains unclear. Germline values: CDR1 SGHVS, CDR2 FQNEAQ. The CDR3 runs 14 residues. Trimming shortened V by 7 bases and J by 6 bases, and 16 bases separated the two germline ends. As DNA, the CDR3 is TGTGCCAGCATCCCCGGCGTTTGGGCAAACATTCAGTACTTC. This gives the protein CASIPGVWANIQYF.